This record looks at one T cell receptor beta chain sequence and its context. A read error may produce the germline difference seen at one junction end. The entry originates in a study of blood T cell repertoires in COVID-19. Whole-study context: Collection of acute and convalescent COVID-19 samples took place in the United States, Italy and Spain.

Here immunoSEQ multiplex PCR was the method, and the copy in TCRdb shows in-frame clones only, minus some. This sample has roughly 200,000 clones; around 83% occur once, and the top ten carry approximately 13%. The CDR3 is 14 amino acids. From germline, CDR1 is LGHNT and CDR2 FRNRAP. The chain uses TRBV12-5 and TRBJ2-7, with a weak D call TRBD1 (5 bases). The sequence derives from a human donor in a cohort sampled during active COVID-19. Sequences were obtained from peripheral blood. The CDR3 DNA reads TGTGCTAGTGGTTTGGGGGGCCGCTCCGACGAGCAGTACTTC. Its protein product is CASGLGGRSDEQYF.